This record concerns one T cell receptor (beta chain) sequence. The data were taken from a study of blood T cell repertoires in COVID-19. The CDR3 consists of 15 residues. Germline V CDR1 and CDR2: MNHNS, SASEGT. V was cut by 3 bases and J by 1 base, with 12 bases left in between. Assay: immunoSEQ multiplex PCR; the TCRdb copy retains only in-frame clones and omits some. The data contain roughly 260,000 clones, 75% to 90% of them singletons. The receptor comes from a woman aged 40 to 49 with acute or convalescent COVID-19. Input material: peripheral blood. The J gene is TRBJ1-1, the V gene TRBV6-1, with D possibly TRBD1 on 5 matching bases. The CDR3 loop reads CASSDGGAPNTEAFF. CDR3 nucleotides: TGTGCCAGCAGTGATGGAGGGGCTCCGAACACTGAAGCTTTCTTT.